This TCR beta chain came from a study of T cells after yellow fever vaccination. The germline V gene has CDR1 SGHTA and CDR2 FQGNSA. The CDR3 is made up of 13 amino acids. Trimming pared 5 bases from V and 2 bases from J, leaving 9 bases between. Overall study results and limits: Reappearance after the booster was observed for most primary-vaccination clones (96% CD4, around 90% CD8). Contamination of FACS-sorted repertoires by abundant clonotypes from the bulk population could occur. It was a weaker secondary response, yet one that peaked faster, at day 5 versus 15.

One entry per CDR3 protein, called by TCRdb with MiXCR from the 5' RACE reads. Of 200,000 to 250,000 distinct CDR3 sequences in the sample, approximately 3% were seen once. This clonotype was counted at least ten times. Its target is not known. The V call is TRBV7-2, the J call TRBJ1-1, with D perhaps TRBD1 (6 bases). The receptor was derived from a man between 18 and 35 years old who received the YFV17D yellow fever vaccine. Sequences were derived from CD4+ T cells sorted from PBMCs, sampled 10 days after the yellow fever booster vaccination. CDR3 sequence reads: CASSPGHNTEAFF. The DNA of the CDR3 is TGTGCCAGCAGCCCGGGACATAACACTGAAGCTTTCTTT.